The 16 T cell receptor beta chains listed next were all sequenced from one sample in a study of vaccination and CD4 T cells after COVID-19 (dated by TCRdb to the early 2020s). Their specific antigens are unknown. The treatment or condition label here, explained by the study, means: 10-day PBMC culture with coronavirus spike peptide pools or control peptides (ViraFEST assay). The library relied on PCR. TCRdb records Illumina iSeq 100 as the sequencer. At the Johns Hopkins FTIC core, DNA from the cultured CD4+ T cells underwent TCR sequencing with the Oncomine TCR Beta short-read assay. TCRdb trimmed public reads at Q25 via fastp, called clones via MiXCR and kept in-frame beta chains. One record per CDR3 amino acid sequence lists the most common genes and DNA. The sample table lists 20,000 to 25,000 distinct CDR3 sequences, around two fifths of them with a count of one. The top ten clones comprise around 12% of the sample.

Sample: CD4+ T cells from blood, cultured in vitro. The source of these receptors is a human donor who had recovered from COVID-19.

CDR3 coding DNA: TGCAGTGCTAGGAAGGGACGGACAAACAATGAGCAGTTCTTC. Its translation is CSARKGRTNNEQFF. The rearrangement joins TRBV20-1 to TRBJ2-1; D might be TRBD1 or TRBD2, each matching 5 bases. Germline CDR1 is DFQATT and CDR2 is SNEGSKA (reference sequence). V was pared by 3 bases and J by 5 bases, with 14 bases between. The CDR3 is 14 residues long.

This clonotype was detected only a few times. The rearrangement joins TRBV7-2 to TRBJ2-3; D is uncertain. Germline lookup yields CDR1 SGHTA and CDR2 FQGNSA. The CDR3 sequence is 14 residues long. Trimming stripped 2 bases from V and 0 bases from J, with 6 bases between. DNA for the CDR3: TGTGCCAGCAGCTTACCCACTAGCACAGATACGCAGTATTTT. It encodes CASSLPTSTDTQYF.

The gene calls are TRBV20-1 and TRBJ2-5; D not certain. Per the germline V gene, CDR1 is DFQATT and CDR2 is SNEGSKA (reference sequence). The CDR3 sequence is 12 residues long. Trimming pared 3 bases from V and 5 bases from J, leaving 10 bases between. The CDR3 region has the DNA TGCAGTGCTAGTGAGCATCAGGAGACCCAGTACTTC. Protein product: CSASEHQETQYF.

This clonotype was found a few times. The rearrangement links TRBV20-1 to TRBJ1-2, with TRBD1 as a possible D gene (6 bases). Germline CDR1 DFQATT, CDR2 SNEGSKA (reference sequence). The V end was cut by 2 bases, the J end by 5 bases, with 9 bases between. The CDR3 is 12 amino acids. CDR3 loop: CSARNREYGYTF. The CDR3 DNA follows: TGCAGTGCTAGAAACAGGGAATATGGCTACACCTTC.

The chain's CDR3 is CSASSGTGVGETQYF. The CDR3 DNA follows: TGCAGTGCTAGTTCCGGGACAGGGGTCGGGGAGACCCAGTACTTC. The chain couples TRBV20-1 to TRBJ2-5; TRBD1 aligns across 10 bases. V lost 3 bases and J lost 5; bases outside the gene matches: 9. This CDR3 spans 15 amino acids. CDR1 and CDR2 (germline): DFQATT, SNEGSKA (reference sequence).

This rearrangement joins TRBV7-2 to TRBJ2-7; TRBD2 agrees at 10 bases. Germline V lookup: CDR1 SGHTA, CDR2 FQGNSA. The CDR3 runs to 16 residues. The trim removed 1 base at V and 2 bases at J, leaving 5 bases unmatched. The CDR3 DNA reads TGTGCCAGCAGCTTAGTAGGGACTAGCGCAGCCTACGAGCAGTACTTC. The encoded protein is CASSLVGTSAAYEQYF.

J is TRBJ2-2 and V is TRBV7-9; unclear D gene. Germline V gene data show CDR1 as SEHNR and CDR2 as FQNEAQ (reference sequence). V was trimmed by 2 bases and J by 10 bases, leaving 11 bases between them. The CDR3 is made up of 13 amino acids. The CDR3 DNA follows: TGTGCCAGCAGCTTATACAACCAGGAGGAGCTGTTTTTT. It specifies CASSLYNQEELFF.

A single count supports this clonotype. This chain links TRBV6-5 with TRBJ1-2; D perhaps matches TRBD1 (6 bases). Between the trimmed V and J ends, which lost 4 bases and 8 bases, there was a span of 17 bases. The CDR3 consists of 14 residues. The germline CDR1 and CDR2 sequences are MNHEY and SVGAGI. The CDR3 coding sequence is TGTGCCAGCAGTTCCAACAGGGTAGCGGGGGGCTACACCTTC. It is translated as CASSSNRVAGGYTF.

This clonotype appeared once. The junction does not match germline at one end; this may be a read error. The rearrangement links TRBV28 to TRBJ1-2; D is unresolved. This CDR3 is built from 13 residues. The germline CDR1 and CDR2 sequences are MDHEN and SYDVKM. The CDR3 here is CASRKPPIDGHTF. The CDR3 coding sequence is TGTGCCAGCCGAAAGCCGCCTATAGATGGCCACACCTTC.

The chain couples TRBV18 to TRBJ2-7; D is perhaps TRBD1 or TRBD2 (6 bases each). The length of the CDR3 is 14 residues. Germline CDR1 reads KGHSH; CDR2 reads LQKENI. V dropped 4 bases and J dropped 0 bases, with 10 bases sitting between them. The CDR3 sequence: CASSLGGGSYEQYF. The CDR3 DNA reads as TGTGCCAGCTCACTCGGGGGCGGCTCCTACGAGCAGTACTTC.

This clonotype was seen a handful of times. The rearrangement uses TRBV20-1 and TRBJ1-5, with 10 bases fitting TRBD1. V shed 1 base, J shed 1 base, and the junction held 1 base outside the gene matches. Germline V gene lookup returns CDR1 DFQATT and CDR2 SNEGSKA (reference sequence). The CDR3 contains 15 residues. In nucleotides, the CDR3 is TGCAGTGCTAGAGGGGACAGGGGAAGCAATCAGCCCCAGCATTTT. Residues: CSARGDRGSNQPQHF.

This clonotype turned up a few times. The rearrangement links TRBV11-2 to TRBJ2-3; TRBD2 aligns across 11 bases. The CDR3 has 15 residues. Germline assignment: CDR1 SGHAT and CDR2 FQNNGV. V was pared by 5 bases and J by 6 bases, with 7 bases of the junction left unmatched. CDR3: CASSLSGTSGDTQYF. The CDR3 DNA sequence: TGTGCCAGCAGCCTATCCGGGACTAGCGGTGATACGCAGTATTTT.

The table lists this clonotype with a few counts. This rearrangement joins TRBV20-1 to TRBJ1-1; D is possibly TRBD1 (6 bases). Trimming took 8 bases from V and 1 from J, leaving 14 bases between them. The length of the CDR3 is 13 residues. Germline values: CDR1 DFQATT, CDR2 SNEGSKA (reference sequence). DNA of the CDR3: TGCAGTTCCAACTGGGACAAGAACACTGAAGCTTTCTTT. Its protein product is CSSNWDKNTEAFF.

In its sample, this clonotype was seen a few times. The chain combines TRBV20-1 with TRBJ1-5, with 7 bases that match TRBD1. The germline gives CDR1 DFQATT, CDR2 SNEGSKA (reference sequence). This CDR3 comprises 14 residues. Unmatched junction bases numbered 14, after V lost 6 bases and J lost 9 bases. The CDR3 DNA is TGCAGTGCAAGACAGGGTTTCAACCTGGGGCCCCAGCATTTT. Residues: CSARQGFNLGPQHF.

This clonotype was seen a few times. The gene calls are TRBV12-3 or TRBV12-4 and TRBJ2-5, with a possible D match to TRBD1 (5 bases). CDR3 length: 12 residues. Trimming cost V 2 bases and J 7 bases, with 8 bases left between them. The CDR3 loop is CASSLQGSTQYF. The CDR3 nucleotides read TGTGCCAGCAGTTTACAGGGCTCGACCCAGTACTTC.

This sequence joins TRBV20-1 and TRBJ2-7; 7 nucleotides line up with TRBD2. Germline V gene lookup returns CDR1 DFQATT and CDR2 SNEGSKA (reference sequence). The CDR3 runs 14 residues. The junction had 2 bases not matched to a gene; V was cut back by 0 bases and J by 0 bases. The DNA for the CDR3 is TGCAGTGCTAGAGAGGGCGGGGGCTCCTACGAGCAGTACTTC. It is translated as CSAREGGGSYEQYF.